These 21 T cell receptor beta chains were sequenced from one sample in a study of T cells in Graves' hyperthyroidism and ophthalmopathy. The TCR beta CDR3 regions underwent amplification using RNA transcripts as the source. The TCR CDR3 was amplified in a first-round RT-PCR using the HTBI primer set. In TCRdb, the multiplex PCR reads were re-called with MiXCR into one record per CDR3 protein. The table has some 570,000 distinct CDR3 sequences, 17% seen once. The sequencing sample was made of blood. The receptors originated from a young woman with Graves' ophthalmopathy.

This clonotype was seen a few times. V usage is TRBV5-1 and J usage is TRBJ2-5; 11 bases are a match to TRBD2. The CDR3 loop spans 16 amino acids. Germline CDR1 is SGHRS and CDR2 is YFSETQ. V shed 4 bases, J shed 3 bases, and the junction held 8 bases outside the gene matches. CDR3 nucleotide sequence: TGCGCCAGCAGCACCGGGAAGACTAGCGGGGAAGAGACCCAGTACTTC. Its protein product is CASSTGKTSGEETQYF.

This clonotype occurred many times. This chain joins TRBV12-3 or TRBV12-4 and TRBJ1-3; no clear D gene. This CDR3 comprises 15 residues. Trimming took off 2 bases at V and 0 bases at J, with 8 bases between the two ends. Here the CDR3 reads CASSLSPVSGNTIYF. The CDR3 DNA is TGTGCCAGCAGTTTATCTCCGGTCTCTGGAAACACCATATATTTT.

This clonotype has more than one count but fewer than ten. This chain's CDR3 is CASTRGGNTEAFF. DNA for the CDR3: TGTGCCAGCACCCGAGGGGGGAACACTGAAGCTTTCTTT. The chain uses TRBV9 and TRBJ1-1; weak D call: TRBD1 (6 bases). V lost 6 bases to trimming and J lost 1 base, with 10 bases between them. CDR3 size: 13 residues. The germline CDR1 and CDR2 sequences are SGDLS and YYNGEE.

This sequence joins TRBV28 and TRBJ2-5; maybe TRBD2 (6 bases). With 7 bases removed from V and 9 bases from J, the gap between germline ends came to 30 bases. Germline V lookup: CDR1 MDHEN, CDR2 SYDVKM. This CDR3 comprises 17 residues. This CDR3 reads CASTPAPPPGPGEAQYF. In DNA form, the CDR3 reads TGTGCCAGCACCCCGGCCCCCCCCCCGGGGCCCGGGGAGGCCCAGTACTTC.

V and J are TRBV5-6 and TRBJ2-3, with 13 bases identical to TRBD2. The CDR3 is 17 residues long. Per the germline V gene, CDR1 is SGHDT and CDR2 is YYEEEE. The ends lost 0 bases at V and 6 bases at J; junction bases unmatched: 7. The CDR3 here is CASSLEGLAGTGDTQYF. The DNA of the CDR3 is TGTGCCAGCAGCTTGGAGGGACTAGCGGGGACCGGGGATACGCAGTATTTT.

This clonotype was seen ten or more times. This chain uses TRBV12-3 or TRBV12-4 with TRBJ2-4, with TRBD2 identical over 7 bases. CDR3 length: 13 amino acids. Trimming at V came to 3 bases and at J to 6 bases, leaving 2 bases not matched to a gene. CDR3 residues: CASSLGGRNIQYF. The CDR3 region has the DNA TGTGCCAGCAGTTTGGGCGGGAGAAACATTCAGTACTTC.

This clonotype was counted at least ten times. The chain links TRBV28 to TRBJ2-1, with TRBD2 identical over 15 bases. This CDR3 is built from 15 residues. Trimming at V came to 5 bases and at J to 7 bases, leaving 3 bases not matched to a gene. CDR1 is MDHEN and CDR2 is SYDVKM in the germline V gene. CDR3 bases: TGTGCCAGCAGTCAAGGGACTAGCGGGAGGAATGAGCAGTTCTTC. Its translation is CASSQGTSGRNEQFF.

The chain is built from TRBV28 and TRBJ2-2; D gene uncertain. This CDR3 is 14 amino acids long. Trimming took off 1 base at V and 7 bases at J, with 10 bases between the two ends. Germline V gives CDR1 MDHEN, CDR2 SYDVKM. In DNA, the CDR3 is TGTGCCAGCAGTTTATCCGGACGGAACGGGGAGCTGTTTTTT. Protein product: CASSLSGRNGELFF. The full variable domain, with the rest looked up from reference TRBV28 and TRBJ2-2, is DVKVTQSSRYLVKRTGEKVFLECVQDMDHENMFWYRQDPGLGLRLIYFSYDVKMKEKGDIPEGYSVSREKKERFSLILESASTNQTSMYLCASSLSGRNGELFFGEGSRLTVL.

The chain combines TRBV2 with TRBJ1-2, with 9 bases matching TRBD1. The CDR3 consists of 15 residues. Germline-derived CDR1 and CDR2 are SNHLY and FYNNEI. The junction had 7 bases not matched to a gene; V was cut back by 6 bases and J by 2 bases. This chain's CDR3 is CASRNRGLRNYGYTF. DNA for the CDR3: TGTGCCAGCAGAAACAGGGGGCTTAGGAACTATGGCTACACCTTC.

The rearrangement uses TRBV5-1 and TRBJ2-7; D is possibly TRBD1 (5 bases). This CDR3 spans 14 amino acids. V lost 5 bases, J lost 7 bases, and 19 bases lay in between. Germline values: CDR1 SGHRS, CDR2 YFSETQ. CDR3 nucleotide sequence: TGCGCCAGCAGTGTTAATTCAGGGATGGGGGAGCAGTACTTC. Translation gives CASSVNSGMGEQYF.

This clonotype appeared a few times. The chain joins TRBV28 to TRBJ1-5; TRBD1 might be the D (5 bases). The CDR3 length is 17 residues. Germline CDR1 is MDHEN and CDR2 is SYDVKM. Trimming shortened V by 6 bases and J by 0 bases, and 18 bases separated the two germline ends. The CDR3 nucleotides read TGTGCCAGCAGCGCCCCAGACAGACCAAATAGCAATCAGCCCCAGCATTTT. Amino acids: CASSAPDRPNSNQPQHF. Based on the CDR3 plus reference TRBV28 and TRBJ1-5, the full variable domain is DVKVTQSSRYLVKRTGEKVFLECVQDMDHENMFWYRQDPGLGLRLIYFSYDVKMKEKGDIPEGYSVSREKKERFSLILESASTNQTSMYLCASSAPDRPNSNQPQHFGDGTRLSIL.

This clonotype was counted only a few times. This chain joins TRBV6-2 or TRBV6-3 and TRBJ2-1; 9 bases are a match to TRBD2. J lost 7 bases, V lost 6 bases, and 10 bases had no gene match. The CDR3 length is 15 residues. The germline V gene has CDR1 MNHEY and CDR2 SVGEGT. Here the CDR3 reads CASRVAGGPGNEQFF. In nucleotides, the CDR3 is TGTGCCAGCAGGGTGGCGGGAGGGCCTGGTAATGAGCAGTTCTTC.

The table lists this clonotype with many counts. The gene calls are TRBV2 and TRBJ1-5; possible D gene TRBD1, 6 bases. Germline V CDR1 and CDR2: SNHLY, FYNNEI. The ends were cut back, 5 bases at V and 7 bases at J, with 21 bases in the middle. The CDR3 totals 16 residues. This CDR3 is CASSNLRGTAAQPQHF. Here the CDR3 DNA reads TGTGCCAGCAGTAACCTCAGGGGCACGGCGGCCCAGCCCCAGCATTTT.

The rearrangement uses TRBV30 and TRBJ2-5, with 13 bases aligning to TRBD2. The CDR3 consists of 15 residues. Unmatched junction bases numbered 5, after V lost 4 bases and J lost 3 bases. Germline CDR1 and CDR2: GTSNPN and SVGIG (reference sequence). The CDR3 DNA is TGTGCCTGGACCGGGACTAGCGGGGCCGAAGAGACCCAGTACTTC. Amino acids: CAWTGTSGAEETQYF.

DNA for the CDR3: TGTGCCAGCAGTTACGTGGCTAGTTTGCCGAACGAGCAGTACTTC. This encodes CASSYVASLPNEQYF. The chain has TRBV6-5 and TRBJ2-7; D gene uncertain. The CDR3 is made up of 15 amino acids. The germline V gene encodes CDR1 MNHEY and CDR2 SVGAGI. V shed 2 bases and J shed 5 bases, with 16 bases lying between them.

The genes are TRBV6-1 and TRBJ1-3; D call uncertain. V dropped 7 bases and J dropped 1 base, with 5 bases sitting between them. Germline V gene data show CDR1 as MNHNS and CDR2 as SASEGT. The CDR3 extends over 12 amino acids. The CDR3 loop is CASKASGNTIYF. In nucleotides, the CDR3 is TGTGCCAGCAAGGCGTCTGGAAACACCATATATTTT.

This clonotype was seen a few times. In nucleotides, the CDR3 is TGTGCCAGCAGGCGCGTCTATGGCTACACCTTC. Its translation: CASRRVYGYTF. J is TRBJ1-2 and V is TRBV2; unclear D gene. Germline CDR1 is SNHLY and CDR2 is FYNNEI. Trimming shortened V by 6 bases and J by 4 bases, and 6 bases separated the two germline ends. This CDR3 comprises 11 residues.

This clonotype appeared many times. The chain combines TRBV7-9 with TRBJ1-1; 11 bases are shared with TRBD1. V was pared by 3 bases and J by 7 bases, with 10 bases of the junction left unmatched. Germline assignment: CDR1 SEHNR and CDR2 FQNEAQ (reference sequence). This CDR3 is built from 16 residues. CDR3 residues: CASSFGPGQGASEAFF. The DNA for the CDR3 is TGTGCCAGCAGCTTTGGCCCTGGACAGGGGGCTAGTGAAGCTTTCTTT.

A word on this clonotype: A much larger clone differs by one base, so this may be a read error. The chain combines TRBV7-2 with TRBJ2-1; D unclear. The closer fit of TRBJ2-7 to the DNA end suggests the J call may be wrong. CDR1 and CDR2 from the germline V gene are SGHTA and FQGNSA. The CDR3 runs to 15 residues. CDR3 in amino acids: CASSLVVSSYNEQYF. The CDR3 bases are TGTGCCAGCAGCTTAGTGGTGAGCTCCTACAATGAGCAGTACTTC.

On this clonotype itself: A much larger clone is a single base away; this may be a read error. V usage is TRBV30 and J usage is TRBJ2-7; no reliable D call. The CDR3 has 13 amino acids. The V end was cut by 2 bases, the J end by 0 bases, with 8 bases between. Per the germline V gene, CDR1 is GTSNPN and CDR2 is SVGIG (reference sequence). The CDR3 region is CAWSHYSSYEQYF. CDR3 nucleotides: TGTGCCTGGAGTCACTACAGCTCCTACGAGCAGTACTTC.

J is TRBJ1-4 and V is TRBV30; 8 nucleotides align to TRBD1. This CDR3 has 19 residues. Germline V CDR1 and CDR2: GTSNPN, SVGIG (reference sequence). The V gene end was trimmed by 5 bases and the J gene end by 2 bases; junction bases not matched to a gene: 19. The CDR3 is CAWSQGATVQVWTNEKLFF. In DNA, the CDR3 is TGTGCCTGGTCTCAGGGGGCGACCGTTCAAGTATGGACTAATGAAAAACTGTTTTTT.